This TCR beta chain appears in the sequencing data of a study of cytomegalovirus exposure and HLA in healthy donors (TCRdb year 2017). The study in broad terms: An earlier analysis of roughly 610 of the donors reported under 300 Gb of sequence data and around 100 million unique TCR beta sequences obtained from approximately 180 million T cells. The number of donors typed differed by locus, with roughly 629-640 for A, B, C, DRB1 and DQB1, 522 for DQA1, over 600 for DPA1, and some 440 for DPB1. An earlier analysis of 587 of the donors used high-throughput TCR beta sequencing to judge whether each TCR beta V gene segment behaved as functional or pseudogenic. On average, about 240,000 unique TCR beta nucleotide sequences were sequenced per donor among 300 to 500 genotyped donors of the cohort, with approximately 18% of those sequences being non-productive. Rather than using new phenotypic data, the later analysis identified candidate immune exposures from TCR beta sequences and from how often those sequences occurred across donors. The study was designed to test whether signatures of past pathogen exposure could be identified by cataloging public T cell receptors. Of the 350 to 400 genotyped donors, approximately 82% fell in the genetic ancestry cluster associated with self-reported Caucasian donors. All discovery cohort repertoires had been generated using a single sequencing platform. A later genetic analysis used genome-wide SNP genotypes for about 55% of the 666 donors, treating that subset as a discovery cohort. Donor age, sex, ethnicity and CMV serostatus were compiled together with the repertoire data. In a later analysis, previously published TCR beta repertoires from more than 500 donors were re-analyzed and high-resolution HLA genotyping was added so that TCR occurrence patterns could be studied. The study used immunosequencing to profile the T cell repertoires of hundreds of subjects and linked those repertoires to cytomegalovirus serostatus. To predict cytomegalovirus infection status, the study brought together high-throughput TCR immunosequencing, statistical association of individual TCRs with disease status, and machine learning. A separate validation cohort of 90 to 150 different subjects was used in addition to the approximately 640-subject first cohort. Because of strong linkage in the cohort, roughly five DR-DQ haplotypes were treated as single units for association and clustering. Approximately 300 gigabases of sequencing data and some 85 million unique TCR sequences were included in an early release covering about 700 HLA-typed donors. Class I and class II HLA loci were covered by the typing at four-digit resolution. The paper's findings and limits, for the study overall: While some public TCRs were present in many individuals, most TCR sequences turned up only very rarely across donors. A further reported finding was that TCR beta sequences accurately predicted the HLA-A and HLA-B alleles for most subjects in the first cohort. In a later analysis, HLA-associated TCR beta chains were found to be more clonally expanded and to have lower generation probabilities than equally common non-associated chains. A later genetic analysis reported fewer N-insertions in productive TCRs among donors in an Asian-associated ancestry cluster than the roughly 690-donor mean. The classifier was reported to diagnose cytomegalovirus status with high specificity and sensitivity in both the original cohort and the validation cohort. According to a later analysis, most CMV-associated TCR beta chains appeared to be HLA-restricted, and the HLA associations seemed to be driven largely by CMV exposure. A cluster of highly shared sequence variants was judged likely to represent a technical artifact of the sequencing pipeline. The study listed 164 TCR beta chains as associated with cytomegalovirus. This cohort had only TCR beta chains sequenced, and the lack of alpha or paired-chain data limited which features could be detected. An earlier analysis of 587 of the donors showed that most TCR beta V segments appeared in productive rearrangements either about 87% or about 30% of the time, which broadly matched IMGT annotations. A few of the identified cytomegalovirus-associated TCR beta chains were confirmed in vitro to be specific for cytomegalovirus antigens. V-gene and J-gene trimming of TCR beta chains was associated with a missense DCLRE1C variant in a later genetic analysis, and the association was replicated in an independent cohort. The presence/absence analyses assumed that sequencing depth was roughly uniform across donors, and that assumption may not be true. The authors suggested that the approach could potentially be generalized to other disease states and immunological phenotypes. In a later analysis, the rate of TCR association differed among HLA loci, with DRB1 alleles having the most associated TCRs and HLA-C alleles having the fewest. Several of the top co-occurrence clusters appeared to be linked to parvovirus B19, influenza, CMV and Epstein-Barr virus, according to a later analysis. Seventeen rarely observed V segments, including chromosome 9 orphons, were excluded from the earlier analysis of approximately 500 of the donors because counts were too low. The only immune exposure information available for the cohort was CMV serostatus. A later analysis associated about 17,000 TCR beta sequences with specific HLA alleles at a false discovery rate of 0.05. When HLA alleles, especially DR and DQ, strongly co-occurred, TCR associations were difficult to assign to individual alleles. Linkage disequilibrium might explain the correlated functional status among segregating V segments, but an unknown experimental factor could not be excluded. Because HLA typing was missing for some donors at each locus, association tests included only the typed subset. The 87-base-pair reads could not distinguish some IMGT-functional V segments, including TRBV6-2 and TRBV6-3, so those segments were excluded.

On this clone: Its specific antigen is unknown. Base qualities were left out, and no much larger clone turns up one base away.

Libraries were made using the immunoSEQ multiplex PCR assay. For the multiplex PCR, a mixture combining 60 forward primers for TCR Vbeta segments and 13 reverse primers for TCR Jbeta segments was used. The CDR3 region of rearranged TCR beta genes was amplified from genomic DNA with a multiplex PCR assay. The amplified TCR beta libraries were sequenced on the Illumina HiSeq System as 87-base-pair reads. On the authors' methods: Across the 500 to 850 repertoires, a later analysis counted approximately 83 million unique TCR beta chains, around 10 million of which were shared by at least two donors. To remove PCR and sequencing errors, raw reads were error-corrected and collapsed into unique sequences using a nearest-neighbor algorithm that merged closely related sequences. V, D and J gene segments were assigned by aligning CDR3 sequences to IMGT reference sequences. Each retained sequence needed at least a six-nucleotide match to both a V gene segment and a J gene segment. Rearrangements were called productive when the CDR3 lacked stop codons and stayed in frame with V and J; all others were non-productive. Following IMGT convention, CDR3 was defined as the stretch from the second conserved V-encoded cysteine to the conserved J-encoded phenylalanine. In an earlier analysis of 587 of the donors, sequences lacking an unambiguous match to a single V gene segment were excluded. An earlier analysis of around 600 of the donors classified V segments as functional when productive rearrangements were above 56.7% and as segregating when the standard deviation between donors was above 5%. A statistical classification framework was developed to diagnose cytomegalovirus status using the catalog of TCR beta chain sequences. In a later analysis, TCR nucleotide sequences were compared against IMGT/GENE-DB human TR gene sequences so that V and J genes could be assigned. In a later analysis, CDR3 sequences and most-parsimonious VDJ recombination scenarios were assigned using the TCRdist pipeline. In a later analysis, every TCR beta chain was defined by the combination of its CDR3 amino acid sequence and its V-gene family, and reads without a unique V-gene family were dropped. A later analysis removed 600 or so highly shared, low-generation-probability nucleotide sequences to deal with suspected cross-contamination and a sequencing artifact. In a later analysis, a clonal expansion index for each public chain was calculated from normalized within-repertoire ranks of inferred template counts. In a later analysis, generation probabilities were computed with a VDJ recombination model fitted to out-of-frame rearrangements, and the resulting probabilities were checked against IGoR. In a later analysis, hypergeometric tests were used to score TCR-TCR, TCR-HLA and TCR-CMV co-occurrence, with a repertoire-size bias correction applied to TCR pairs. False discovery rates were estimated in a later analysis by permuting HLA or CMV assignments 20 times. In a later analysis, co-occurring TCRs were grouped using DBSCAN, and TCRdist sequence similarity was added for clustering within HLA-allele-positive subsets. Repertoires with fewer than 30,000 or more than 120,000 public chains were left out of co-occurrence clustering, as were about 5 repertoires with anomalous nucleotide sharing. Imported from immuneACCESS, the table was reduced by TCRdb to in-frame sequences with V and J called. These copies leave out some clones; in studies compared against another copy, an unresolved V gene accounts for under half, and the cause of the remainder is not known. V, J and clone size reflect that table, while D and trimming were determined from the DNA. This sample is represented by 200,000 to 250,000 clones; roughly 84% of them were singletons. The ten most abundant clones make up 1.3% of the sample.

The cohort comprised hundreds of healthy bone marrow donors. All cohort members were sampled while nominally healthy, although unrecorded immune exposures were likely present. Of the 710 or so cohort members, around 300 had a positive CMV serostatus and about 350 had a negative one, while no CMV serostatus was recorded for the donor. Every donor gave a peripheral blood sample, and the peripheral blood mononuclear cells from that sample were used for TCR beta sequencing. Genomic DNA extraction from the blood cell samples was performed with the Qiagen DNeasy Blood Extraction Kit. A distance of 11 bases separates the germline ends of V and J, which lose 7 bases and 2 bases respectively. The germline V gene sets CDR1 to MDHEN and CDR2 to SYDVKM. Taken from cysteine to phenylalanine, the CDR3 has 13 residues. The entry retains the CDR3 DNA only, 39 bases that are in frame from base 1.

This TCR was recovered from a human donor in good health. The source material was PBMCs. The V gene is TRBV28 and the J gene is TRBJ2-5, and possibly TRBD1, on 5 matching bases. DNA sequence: TGTGCCAGCACCGGCAGGGTTCAAGAGACCCAGTACTTC. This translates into CASTGRVQETQYF.